This TCR beta chain stems from a study of blood T cell repertoires in COVID-19. The wider study: The study drew acute and convalescent COVID-19 samples from the United States, Italy and Spain.

Repertoires were generated with immunoSEQ multiplex PCR, while TCRdb's copy carries only in-frame clones and drops some. This sample carries about 170,000 clones, 80% to 90% of them seen once, and the ten largest clones take about 14%. Seattle patients were enrolled during active infection and followed longitudinally. This CDR3 contains 12 residues. CDR1 is SGHDT, CDR2 YYEEEE, per germline. The ends lost 3 bases at V and 7 bases at J; junction bases unmatched: 3. Sequencing was done on a sample of peripheral blood. The chain couples TRBV5-6 to TRBJ1-2; 7 bases agree with TRBD1. The sequence derives from a woman in her 70s with COVID-19, enrolled during active disease. The CDR3: CASSSTGPGYTF. The CDR3 nucleotides are TGTGCCAGCAGCTCGACAGGGCCTGGCTACACCTTC.